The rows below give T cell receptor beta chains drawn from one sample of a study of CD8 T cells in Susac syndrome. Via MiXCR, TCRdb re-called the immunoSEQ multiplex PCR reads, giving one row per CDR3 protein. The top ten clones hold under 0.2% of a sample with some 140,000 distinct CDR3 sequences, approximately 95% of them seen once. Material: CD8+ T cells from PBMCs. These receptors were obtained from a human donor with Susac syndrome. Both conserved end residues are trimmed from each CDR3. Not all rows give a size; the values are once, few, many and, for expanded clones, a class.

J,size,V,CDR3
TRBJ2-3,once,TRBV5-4,ASSWWSNTDTQY
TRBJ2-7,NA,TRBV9,ASSHSGSSYEQY
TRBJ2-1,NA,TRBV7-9,ASSIGLSYNEQF
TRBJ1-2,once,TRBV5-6,ASSPGQGALYGYT
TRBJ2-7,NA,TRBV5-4,ASSFPGNSYEQY
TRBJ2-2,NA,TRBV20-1,SATNTGELF
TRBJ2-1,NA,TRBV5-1,ASSGGLAGVGLWIYNEQF
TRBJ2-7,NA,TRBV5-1,ASSSDWGTYEQY
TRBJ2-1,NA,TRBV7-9,ASSLAGQALDNEQF
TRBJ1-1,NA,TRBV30,AWSVGTGGTEAF
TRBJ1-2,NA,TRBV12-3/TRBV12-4,ASSPPGLTASGYT
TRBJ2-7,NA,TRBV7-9,ASSPGFPYEQY